This TCR beta chain was sequenced in a study of regulatory T cells in long-lasting Graves disease. Study conclusions and caveats: What was studied was peripheral blood only, and not thyroid tissue.

The time point here: newly diagnosed GD, antithyroid drugs for less than 3 months. PBMC-extracted RNA yielded the TCR library. Libraries of TCR beta came from iRepertoire HTBI primers plus Arm-PCR of CDR3 regions. MiXCR, applied by TCRdb to the multiplex PCR reads, yields one record per CDR3 protein. The sample comprises around 470,000 distinct CDR3 sequences, around 15% of which are singletons, and roughly 18% rests with the top ten. Notes on this clonotype: Its target is not known.

These data are also associated with another study on T cells in Graves' hyperthyroidism and ophthalmopathy. That paper notes: Patients having uncontrolled infection, another autoimmune disease, pregnancy or lactation were not included. A first-round RT-PCR of the TCR CDR3 used the HTBI primer set. Stable hyperthyroidism and ophthalmopathy were separated using 13 V-J signatures.

The specimen was peripheral blood mononuclear cells (PBMCs), collected at new diagnosis, from a patient treated with antithyroid drugs. The clonotype was recovered from a woman in her fifties or sixties with Graves disease.

The DNA for the CDR3 is TGCAGCGTTGTTCCAGTGGCAGCACGCACTGAAGCTTTCTTT. It yields the protein CSVVPVAARTEAFF. The rearrangement joins TRBV29-1 to TRBJ1-1; no reliable D call. The CDR3 has 14 residues. Trimming left V 4 bases short and J 4 bases short, with 16 bases between. Germline CDR1 reads SQVTM; CDR2 reads ANQGSEA.